This entry describes one T cell receptor (beta chain). Its specificity is unknown. The authors reverse transcribed all of the isolated RNA, so sequencing captured expressed TCRB transcripts. The study sequenced naive, central memory and regulatory T cell samples to an average of about 4 million reads. The repertoire was sequenced with immunoSEQ multiplex PCR; TCRdb's copy has only in-frame clones and lacks some. The sample has a few hundred thousand clones; roughly 21% are singletons. The sample comes from a study of beta chain features in type 1 diabetes. The study, taken as a whole, reports: Type 1 diabetes patients had TCRB CDR3s that were shorter (moderately but significantly so) in all four CD4+ subsets. Insertions at VDJ junctions were less frequent in type 1 diabetes patients. These patients also deleted more nucleotides at the same junctions.

The V end was cut by 0 bases, the J end by 4 bases, with 12 bases between. This CDR3 is built from 15 residues. Germline V gene lookup returns CDR1 SGDLS and CDR2 YYNGEE. The sequencing sample was made of naive CD4+ T cells from blood. This sequence was found in a woman in her forties with type 1 diabetes. This chain connects TRBV9 to TRBJ2-3, with TRBD2 as a possible D gene (5 bases). CDR3: CASSVARQRPDTQYF. CDR3 coding DNA: TGTGCCAGCAGCGTAGCTCGCCAGCGGCCAGATACGCAGTATTTT.